These 27 T cell receptor beta chains originate from one sample sequenced in a study of cytomegalovirus exposure and HLA in healthy donors. The PCR had 60 Vbeta and 13 Jbeta primers. TCRdb keeps only in-frame clones here, not all; method: immunoSEQ multiplex PCR. The sample includes 50,000 to 65,000 clones, 72% of them seen just once. What was sequenced was PBMCs. Receptors originate from a woman aged 50 to 60 in good health and CMV-seropositive.

This chain's CDR3 is CASSYQQGTQIPYEQYF. CDR3 DNA sequence: TGTGCCAGCAGCTACCAACAGGGTACTCAAATTCCCTACGAGCAGTACTTC. The genes are TRBV4-2 and TRBJ2-7; D possibly corresponds to TRBD1 (6 bases). The germline V gene has CDR1 LGHNA and CDR2 YNFKEQ. The CDR3 sequence is 17 residues long. With 5 bases removed from V and 2 bases from J, the gap between germline ends came to 22 bases.

The V gene is TRBV5-1, the J gene TRBJ2-3; 9 nucleotides match TRBD1. Per the germline V gene, CDR1 is SGHRS and CDR2 is YFSETQ. Trimming cost V 0 bases and J 6 bases; bases outside gene matches: 11. The CDR3 covers 17 residues. The CDR3 DNA sequence: TGCGCCAGCAGCTTGGGGAATTGGGGGACAGGGTACGATACGCAGTATTTT. Amino acid sequence: CASSLGNWGTGYDTQYF. Combining the CDR3 with reference TRBV5-1 and TRBJ2-3 gives the whole variable domain KAGVTQTPRYLIKTRGQQVTLSCSPISGHRSVSWYQQTPGQGLQFLFEYFSETQRNKGNFPGRFSGRQFSNSRSEMNVSTLELGDSALYLCASSLGNWGTGYDTQYFGPGTRLTVL.

The chain employs TRBV14 and TRBJ1-6; possible D gene TRBD1, 5 bases. Germline-derived CDR1 and CDR2 are SGHDN and FVKESK. The CDR3 is made up of 16 amino acids. With 2 bases removed from V and 4 bases from J, the gap between germline ends came to 12 bases. CDR3 loop: CASSQQGNGYNSPLHF. CDR3 in DNA: TGTGCCAGCAGCCAACAGGGAAACGGGTATAATTCACCCCTCCACTTT.

The rearrangement uses TRBV28 and TRBJ1-4; D call uncertain. Germline CDR1 and CDR2: MDHEN and SYDVKM. The CDR3 extends over 14 amino acids. Trimming took off 1 base at V and 8 bases at J, with 11 bases between the two ends. CDR3 sequence: CASSLSDPREKLFF. The CDR3 region has the DNA TGTGCCAGCAGTTTATCCGACCCCAGGGAAAAACTGTTTTTT.

This clone has a single count. This chain links TRBV19 with TRBJ2-3, with D perhaps matching TRBD2 (6 bases). Germline CDR1 is LNHDA and CDR2 is SQIVND (reference sequence). The CDR3 runs to 16 residues. The V and J ends lost 3 bases and 0 bases respectively, with 13 bases between them. CDR3: CASSIKGGLSTDTQYF. Here the CDR3 DNA reads TGTGCCAGTAGTATCAAGGGAGGACTAAGCACAGATACGCAGTATTTT.

This chain joins TRBV4-3 and TRBJ2-1, with 9 bases aligning to TRBD2. CDR1 and CDR2 from the germline V gene are LGHNA and YSLEER. V shed 2 bases and J 13 bases; nucleotides not matched to a gene: 9. This CDR3 comprises 14 residues. DNA for the CDR3: TGCGCCAGCAGCCAATCAAGAGGCGGGAGGGTACAGTTCTTC. It translates to CASSQSRGGRVQFF.

The rearrangement joins TRBV7-9 to TRBJ2-6; TRBD1 agrees at 9 bases. Germline CDR1 is SEHNR and CDR2 is FQNEAQ (reference sequence). CDR3 length: 19 residues. The trim removed 2 bases at V and 1 base at J, leaving 9 bases unmatched. CDR3 loop: CASSLTLGQGLSGANVLTF. DNA for the CDR3: TGTGCCAGCAGCTTAACTCTGGGACAGGGACTTTCTGGGGCCAACGTCCTGACTTTC.

The chain carries TRBV25-1 and TRBJ2-5, with TRBD2 as a possible D gene (6 bases). The V end was cut by 6 bases, the J end by 5 bases, with 13 bases between. Germline CDR1 reads MGHDK; CDR2 reads SYGVNS. The length of the CDR3 is 13 residues. The chain's CDR3 is CASRWGVGETQYF. In nucleotides, the CDR3 is TGTGCCAGCAGGTGGGGGGTGGGGGAGACCCAGTACTTC.

In its sample, this clone was seen a few times. The chain carries TRBV28 and TRBJ2-4; TRBD1 aligns across 8 bases. J was trimmed by 13 bases and V by 5 bases; bases with no gene match: 7. Germline CDR1 reads MDHEN; CDR2 reads SYDVKM. The CDR3 consists of 12 residues. The DNA of the CDR3 is TGTGCCAGCAGTCCCGGGACAGGTAAACAGTACTTC. Amino acids: CASSPGTGKQYF.

This rearrangement joins TRBV28 to TRBJ1-1, with D possibly matching TRBD1 (5 bases). Germline CDR1 and CDR2: MDHEN and SYDVKM. This CDR3 is built from 14 residues. V lost 9 bases, J lost 5 bases, and 19 bases lay in between. The CDR3 loop is CASSGPGGGTEAFF. The CDR3 DNA reads as TGTGCCAGTTCTGGACCCGGCGGGGGTACTGAAGCTTTCTTT.

The chain couples TRBV29-1 to TRBJ1-4; 8 bases agree with TRBD1. CDR1 and CDR2 from the germline V gene are SQVTM and ANQGSEA. The CDR3 length is 14 residues. J lost 5 bases, V lost 6 bases, and 8 bases had no gene match. Here the CDR3 DNA reads TGCAGCGTCGTACAGGGGGGAGGGAATGAAAAACTGTTTTTT. Its protein product is CSVVQGGGNEKLFF.

The chain is built from TRBV7-2 and TRBJ2-3; D remains unclear. V was pared by 0 bases and J by 6 bases, with 7 bases between. This CDR3 comprises 13 residues. Germline V CDR1 and CDR2: SGHTA, FQGNSA. The CDR3 nucleotides read TGTGCCAGCAGCTTAGCCCGGGTGGATACGCAGTATTTT. Translation: CASSLARVDTQYF.

The chain uses TRBV6-6 and TRBJ2-1, with D possibly TRBD2 on 5 matching bases. Trimming left V 2 bases short and J 10 bases short, with 15 bases between. The CDR3 runs 14 residues. CDR1 and CDR2 from the germline V gene are MNHNY and SVGAGI (reference sequence). The CDR3 DNA is TGTGCCAGCAGTTACCAGAGTGGAGGAGGCGAGCAGTTCTTC. Protein sequence: CASSYQSGGGEQFF.

In this sample, this clone turned up a few times. This chain uses TRBV13 with TRBJ1-2; 8 bases map to TRBD1. The germline V gene has CDR1 PRHDT and CDR2 FYEKMQ (reference sequence). V shed 5 bases, J shed 4 bases, and the junction held 9 bases outside the gene matches. The CDR3 extends over 15 amino acids. Here the CDR3 DNA reads TGTGCCAGCAGCCCGACAGGGGACGGGGCCTATGGCTACACCTTC. Amino acids: CASSPTGDGAYGYTF.

The genes are TRBV4-1 and TRBJ1-5; D not resolved. Trimming shortened V by 1 base and J by 4 bases, and 11 bases separated the two germline ends. Germline V CDR1 and CDR2: MGHRA, YSYEKL. This CDR3 is built from 15 residues. CDR3 nucleotide sequence: TGCGCCAGCAGCCAAGGTGCAGATTCTAATCAGCCCCAGCATTTT. This gives the protein CASSQGADSNQPQHF.

The chain couples TRBV4-3 to TRBJ1-2; D perhaps matches TRBD1 (5 bases). The CDR3 sequence is 16 residues long. Germline loops: CDR1 LGHNA, CDR2 YSLEER. V dropped 1 base and J dropped 3 bases, with 15 bases sitting between them. The CDR3 DNA reads as TGCGCCAGCAGCCAAGGTCTCGACAGATTCGACTATGGCTACACCTTC. It specifies CASSQGLDRFDYGYTF.

This chain links TRBV5-1 with TRBJ2-7, with 7 bases that match TRBD1. Germline trimming cut 0 bases from V and 4 bases from J; bases unmatched to any gene: 4. CDR1 and CDR2 from the germline V gene are SGHRS and YFSETQ. The CDR3 is 14 amino acids. In DNA form, the CDR3 reads TGCGCCAGCAGCTTGGGTGAGGGGGCATACGAGCAGTACTTC. It specifies CASSLGEGAYEQYF.

This chain uses TRBV7-2 with TRBJ2-5, with 9 bases aligning to TRBD2. The trim removed 4 bases at V and 2 bases at J, leaving 5 bases unmatched. The CDR3 contains 15 residues. Germline V CDR1 and CDR2: SGHTA, FQGNSA. In DNA, the CDR3 is TGTGCCAGCAGCTGGAGGGCGGGAGGGCAAGAGACCCAGTACTTC. Translated: CASSWRAGGQETQYF.

The rearrangement joins TRBV5-8 to TRBJ2-3, with TRBD2 matching 7 bases. This CDR3 comprises 18 residues. Trimming took 2 bases from V and 1 from J; bases not matched to a gene: 13. Germline V lookup: CDR1 SGHTS, CDR2 YDEGEE. CDR3 nucleotide sequence: TGTGCCAGCAGCTTTAGGGTTATCGGACTAGTAGGCACAGATACGCAGTATTTT. This translates into CASSFRVIGLVGTDTQYF.

V gene TRBV15 combines with J gene TRBJ1-1; 7 positions match TRBD1. After removal of 5 bases from V and 2 bases from J, the junction contained 11 bases not matched to a gene. The length of the CDR3 is 16 residues. Per the germline V gene, CDR1 is LNHNV and CDR2 is YYDKDF (reference sequence). The chain's CDR3 is CATSGGQILSNTEAFF. DNA of the CDR3: TGTGCCACCAGCGGGGGACAGATTCTCTCAAACACTGAAGCTTTCTTT.

The V call is TRBV6-6, the J call TRBJ1-2; TRBD1 agrees at 8 bases. Germline V gives CDR1 MNHNY, CDR2 SVGAGI (reference sequence). V was pared by 6 bases and J by 8 bases, with 5 bases of the junction left unmatched. The CDR3 contains 12 residues. CDR3 in DNA: TGTGCCAGCAGCAACAGGGGGAGCGGCTACACCTTC. Translation gives CASSNRGSGYTF.

This sequence joins TRBV6-5 and TRBJ2-3; 8 positions match TRBD2. CDR3 size: 13 residues. Germline trimming cut 9 bases from V and 4 bases from J; bases unmatched to any gene: 6. CDR1 is MNHEY, CDR2 SVGAGI, per germline. The CDR3 DNA reads TGTGCCAGTCACCAACTAGCGGCAGATACGCAGTATTTT. This codes for CASHQLAADTQYF.

As for this clone: Its ends do not fully match the called genes, so a read error is possible. This chain links TRBV19 with TRBJ1-3; D is unclear. This CDR3 has 15 amino acids. Looked up from germline, CDR1 is LNHDA and CDR2 is SQIVND (reference sequence). CDR3 sequence: CASRIGGHPGNTIYF. For the CDR3, the DNA is TGTGCCAGTAGGATAGGCGGTCACCCTGGAAACACCATATATTTT.

The V call is TRBV5-1, the J call TRBJ2-7; D might be TRBD1 (5 bases). V was cut by 5 bases and J by 0 bases, with 9 bases left in between. The CDR3 has 13 amino acids. Germline CDR1 is SGHRS and CDR2 is YFSETQ. The DNA of the CDR3 is TGCGCCAGCAGTAAAGGGGACTCCTACGAGCAGTACTTC. This codes for CASSKGDSYEQYF.

The V gene is TRBV27, the J gene TRBJ2-3; possibly TRBD2 for D (5 bases). With 8 bases removed from V and 0 bases from J, the gap between germline ends came to 12 bases. CDR3 size: 14 residues. Germline lookup yields CDR1 MNHEY and CDR2 SMNVEV (reference sequence). This CDR3 reads CASSLGGSTDTQYF. The CDR3 DNA reads as TGTGCCAGCTCCCTAGGCGGGAGCACAGATACGCAGTATTTT.

The chain employs TRBV9 and TRBJ2-1, with TRBD2 as a possible D gene (7 bases). The V gene lost 0 bases and the J gene lost 9 bases, with 16 bases spanning the gap. The CDR3 length is 15 residues. CDR1 is SGDLS and CDR2 is YYNGEE in the germline V gene. The CDR3 DNA reads as TGTGCCAGCAGCGTAGGTGGGGGGGCCATGGGTGAGCAGTTCTTC. Amino acid sequence: CASSVGGGAMGEQFF.

The chain joins TRBV7-8 to TRBJ2-1; possibly TRBD1 for D (8 bases). Germline V gene data show CDR1 as SGHVS and CDR2 as FQNEAQ. Trimming shortened V by 4 bases and J by 2 bases, and 15 bases separated the two germline ends. The CDR3 has 16 residues. CDR3 coding DNA: TGTGCCAGCAGCTCCACAGGGGGGGCGCCCTACAATGAGCAGTTCTTC. This sequence encodes CASSSTGGAPYNEQFF.